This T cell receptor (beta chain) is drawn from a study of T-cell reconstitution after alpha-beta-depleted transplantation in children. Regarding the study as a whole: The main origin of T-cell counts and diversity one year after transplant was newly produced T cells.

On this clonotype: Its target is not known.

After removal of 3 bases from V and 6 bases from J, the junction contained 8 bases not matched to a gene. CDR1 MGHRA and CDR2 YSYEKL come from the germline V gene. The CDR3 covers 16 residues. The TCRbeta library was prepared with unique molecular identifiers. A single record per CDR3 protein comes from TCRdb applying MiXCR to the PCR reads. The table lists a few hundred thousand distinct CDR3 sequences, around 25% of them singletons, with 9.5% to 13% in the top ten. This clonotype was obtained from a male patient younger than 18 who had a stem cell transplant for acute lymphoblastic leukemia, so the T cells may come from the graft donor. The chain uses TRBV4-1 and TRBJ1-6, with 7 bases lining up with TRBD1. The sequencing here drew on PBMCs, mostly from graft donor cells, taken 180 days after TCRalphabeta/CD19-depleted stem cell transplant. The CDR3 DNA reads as TGCGCCAGCAGCCACGCAGGCGGGACAGCTAATTCACCCCTCCACTTT. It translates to CASSHAGGTANSPLHF.